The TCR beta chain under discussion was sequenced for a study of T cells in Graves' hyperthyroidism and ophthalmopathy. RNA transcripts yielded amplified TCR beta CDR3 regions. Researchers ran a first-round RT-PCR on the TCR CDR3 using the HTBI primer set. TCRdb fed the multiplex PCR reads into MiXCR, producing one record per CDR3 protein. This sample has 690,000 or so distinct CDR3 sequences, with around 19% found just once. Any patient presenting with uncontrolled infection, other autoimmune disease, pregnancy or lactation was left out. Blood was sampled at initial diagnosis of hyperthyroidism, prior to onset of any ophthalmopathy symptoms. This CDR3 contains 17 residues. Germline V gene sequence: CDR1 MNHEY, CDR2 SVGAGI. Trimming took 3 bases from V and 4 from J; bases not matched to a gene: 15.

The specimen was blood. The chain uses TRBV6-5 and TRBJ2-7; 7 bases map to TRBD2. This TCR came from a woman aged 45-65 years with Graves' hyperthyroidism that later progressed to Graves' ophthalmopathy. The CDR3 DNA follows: TGTGCCAGCAGTTATTCTACACTCTGGGGGGGAGGATACGAGCAGTACTTC. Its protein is CASSYSTLWGGGYEQYF.